These 17 T cell receptor beta chains came from one sample sequenced in a study of technical replicates of blood from several donors. Produced via immunoSEQ multiplex PCR; TCRdb's table is partial and in-frame only. Here the sample spans about 94,000 clones, around 95% being singletons. The sequencing input was T cells isolated from PBMCs. The source of these receptors is a human donor in good health.

The V gene is TRBV7-2, the J gene TRBJ2-3; 8 bases are shared with TRBD1. Germline V gene lookup returns CDR1 SGHTA and CDR2 FQGNSA. The CDR3 sequence is 14 residues long. Trimming cost V 3 bases and J 6 bases; bases outside gene matches: 5. CDR3 amino acids: CASSLTGARDTQYF. The CDR3 region has the DNA TGTGCCAGCAGCTTGACAGGGGCAAGGGATACGCAGTATTTT.

The chain has TRBV27 and TRBJ1-2; D perhaps matches TRBD1 (6 bases). Germline assignment: CDR1 MNHEY and CDR2 SMNVEV (reference sequence). The ends were cut back, 6 bases at V and 3 bases at J, with 14 bases in the middle. The CDR3 loop spans 14 amino acids. The CDR3 sequence is CASRPTGTYYGYTF. CDR3 DNA sequence: TGTGCCAGCAGACCAACAGGGACCTACTATGGCTACACCTTC.

The rearrangement joins TRBV5-1 to TRBJ2-7, with TRBD1 as a possible D gene (6 bases). Trimming pared 0 bases from V and 2 bases from J, leaving 18 bases between. CDR1 and CDR2 (germline): SGHRS, YFSETQ. The CDR3 totals 17 residues. CDR3 residues: CASSLGWSRQETYEQYF. The CDR3 DNA is TGCGCCAGCAGCTTGGGATGGAGTAGACAGGAGACCTACGAGCAGTACTTC.

The gene calls are TRBV28 and TRBJ2-1; maybe TRBD1 (5 bases). The CDR3 is 14 residues long. V dropped 5 bases and J dropped 7 bases, with 15 bases sitting between them. The germline V gene has CDR1 MDHEN and CDR2 SYDVKM. CDR3 amino acids: CASSRRQGRNEQFF. The CDR3 DNA sequence: TGTGCCAGCAGTAGACGCCAGGGTAGGAATGAGCAGTTCTTC. Together with reference TRBV28 and TRBJ2-1, the CDR3 gives the full variable domain: DVKVTQSSRYLVKRTGEKVFLECVQDMDHENMFWYRQDPGLGLRLIYFSYDVKMKEKGDIPEGYSVSREKKERFSLILESASTNQTSMYLCASSRRQGRNEQFFGPGTRLTVL.

There are a few counts of this clone. The rearrangement uses TRBV7-9 and TRBJ2-5, with 10 nucleotides matching TRBD1. CDR3 length: 14 residues. The germline CDR1 and CDR2 sequences are SEHNR and FQNEAQ (reference sequence). V lost 4 bases, J lost 4 bases, and 3 bases stayed unmatched. This chain's CDR3 is CASSSRTGGETQYF. CDR3 DNA sequence: TGTGCCAGCAGCTCTAGGACAGGGGGAGAGACCCAGTACTTC.

DNA for the CDR3: TGTGCCAGCAGTTACTCAGCGGGGGCCTACGAGCAGTACTTC. This translates into CASSYSAGAYEQYF. The chain employs TRBV6-5 and TRBJ2-7, with 8 bases that match TRBD2. This CDR3 has 14 residues. Looked up from germline, CDR1 is MNHEY and CDR2 is SVGAGI. With V trimmed by 0 bases and J by 2 bases, 0 bases remained unmatched.

The chain combines TRBV2 with TRBJ2-7; TRBD1 aligns across 8 bases. Trimming took 8 bases from V and 0 from J; bases not matched to a gene: 6. Germline CDR1 is SNHLY and CDR2 is FYNNEI. The CDR3 is 14 amino acids. CDR3 residues: CASGRQGSSYEQYF. The DNA for the CDR3 is TGTGCCAGCGGCCGACAGGGGTCCTCCTACGAGCAGTACTTC.

This rearrangement joins TRBV5-1 to TRBJ2-2, with D maybe TRBD1 (5 bases). The CDR3 has 15 residues. Trimming stripped 4 bases from V and 2 bases from J, with 12 bases between. Germline V gene sequence: CDR1 SGHRS, CDR2 YFSETQ. The CDR3 sequence is CASSQPTDNTGELFF. The CDR3 DNA follows: TGCGCCAGCAGCCAACCGACAGATAACACCGGGGAGCTGTTTTTT.

The J gene is TRBJ2-7, the V gene TRBV6-6; unclear D gene. This CDR3 comprises 15 residues. Germline CDR1 is MNHNY and CDR2 is SVGAGI (reference sequence). Between the trimmed V and J ends, which lost 2 bases and 3 bases, there was a span of 14 bases. The chain's CDR3 is CASSYDPADNYEQYF. CDR3 DNA sequence: TGTGCCAGCAGTTACGACCCGGCTGACAACTACGAGCAGTACTTC.

The chain has TRBV7-8 and TRBJ1-5; D gene unclear. Trimming removed 2 bases at V and 4 bases at J, with 9 bases between. This CDR3 is 14 amino acids long. Germline CDR1 and CDR2: SGHVS and FQNEAQ. CDR3 sequence reads: CASSLYGGNQPQHF. CDR3 in DNA: TGTGCCAGCAGCTTATACGGCGGGAATCAGCCCCAGCATTTT.

The sample holds one count of this clone. The chain joins TRBV5-6 to TRBJ1-5; D is perhaps TRBD1 (6 bases). This CDR3 is 16 amino acids long. The germline V gene has CDR1 SGHDT and CDR2 YYEEEE. V shed 3 bases and J shed 7 bases, with 20 bases lying between them. The CDR3 region has the DNA TGTGCCAGCAGCTCAAGGCCCACAGGGCTTAGCCAGCCCCAGCATTTT. Translation gives CASSSRPTGLSQPQHF.

This clone was recorded only once. This chain links TRBV28 with TRBJ2-7; D not resolved. The germline V gene has CDR1 MDHEN and CDR2 SYDVKM. CDR3 size: 13 residues. The V and J ends lost 2 bases and 4 bases respectively, with 9 bases between them. CDR3 region: CASSLGQNYEQYF. The CDR3 DNA reads TGTGCCAGCAGTTTAGGGCAGAATTACGAGCAGTACTTC.

The chain uses TRBV28 and TRBJ2-1; TRBD2 matches at 14 bases. This CDR3 region has 22 residues. Germline-derived CDR1 and CDR2 are MDHEN and SYDVKM. Trimming removed 5 bases from V and 6 bases from J; junction bases left unmatched: 24. DNA for the CDR3: TGTGCCAGCAGTCCTTCTCATGTCCGGAGACTAGCGGGAGGGCCGGCTTCCAATGAGCAGTTCTTC. Translation: CASSPSHVRRLAGGPASNEQFF.

V is TRBV19 and J is TRBJ2-7, with 9 bases matching TRBD2. Germline-derived CDR1 and CDR2 are LNHDA and SQIVND (reference sequence). Losses at the gene ends were 5 bases for V and 3 bases for J; bases not matched to a gene: 8. CDR3 size: 15 residues. The CDR3 here is CASSRGLAGIYEQYF. CDR3 sequence (DNA): TGTGCCAGTAGTCGAGGCCTAGCGGGGATCTACGAGCAGTACTTC.

The J gene is TRBJ1-4, the V gene TRBV7-2; D unclear. V was trimmed by 5 bases and J by 7 bases, leaving 8 bases between them. The CDR3 consists of 12 residues. Germline lookup yields CDR1 SGHTA and CDR2 FQGNSA. CDR3 nucleotide sequence: TGTGCCAGCAGCCTCACAACTGAAAAACTGTTTTTT. Its protein is CASSLTTEKLFF.

The CDR3 is CASRLSGTPYEQYF. The DNA of the CDR3 is TGTGCCAGCAGGCTCTCCGGGACACCCTACGAGCAGTACTTC. The V gene is TRBV28, the J gene TRBJ2-7; D is perhaps TRBD1 (6 bases). Trimming shortened V by 6 bases and J by 2 bases, and 14 bases separated the two germline ends. This CDR3 spans 14 amino acids. Looked up from germline, CDR1 is MDHEN and CDR2 is SYDVKM. Together with reference TRBV28 and TRBJ2-7, the CDR3 gives the full variable domain: DVKVTQSSRYLVKRTGEKVFLECVQDMDHENMFWYRQDPGLGLRLIYFSYDVKMKEKGDIPEGYSVSREKKERFSLILESASTNQTSMYLCASRLSGTPYEQYFGPGTRLTVT.

The V and J genes are TRBV7-3 and TRBJ2-7, with 9 bases matching TRBD1. The CDR3 length is 16 residues. The V gene's germline CDR1 is SGHTA and CDR2 FQGTGA. V shed 5 bases and J 0 bases; nucleotides not matched to a gene: 8. CDR3: CASSQYGTGSSYEQYF. Here the CDR3 DNA reads TGTGCCAGCAGCCAATACGGGACAGGGAGCTCCTACGAGCAGTACTTC.